These T cell receptor beta chains were read from a single sample in a study of cytomegalovirus exposure and HLA in healthy donors. TCRdb's table, derived via immunoSEQ multiplex PCR, lists solely in-frame clones and lacks some. The sample includes 95,000 to 100,000 clones, approximately 76% of them seen just once. Sequencing was carried out using PBMCs. The receptors here all came from a man aged 40-49 years in good health and CMV-seronegative. Each CDR3 is given with its conserved first and last residue. D genes are given only for firm matches. Size is omitted from some rows. Given values are once, few, many or a class for expanded clones.

V	size	J	D	CDR3	DNA
TRBV30	NA	TRBJ1-1	NA	CAWSPSRQGMNTEAFF	TGTGCCTGGAGTCCCTCCCGGCAGGGCATGAACACTGAAGCTTTCTTT
TRBV4-3	NA	TRBJ1-2	TRBD1	CASSQGGQQTNYGYTF	TGCGCCAGCAGCCAAGGGGGACAGCAGACTAACTATGGCTACACCTTC
TRBV6-5	once	TRBJ1-1	NA	CASRSDLTGWTEAFF	TGTGCCAGCAGAAGCGACCTTACAGGGTGGACTGAAGCTTTCTTT
TRBV5-1	NA	TRBJ2-2	TRBD2	CASNLVSSGVAGELFF	TGCGCCAGCAACCTGGTATCTAGCGGGGTCGCCGGGGAGCTGTTTTTT
TRBV4-2	NA	TRBJ1-4	NA	CASSQGTRNEKLFF	TGTGCCAGCAGCCAAGGAACGAGGAATGAAAAACTGTTTTTT
TRBV28	few	TRBJ2-5	TRBD1	CASSFWTGNQETQYF	TGTGCCAGCAGTTTCTGGACAGGGAACCAAGAGACCCAGTACTTC
TRBV4-1	NA	TRBJ1-3	NA	CASSLLTGGAGNTIYF	TGCGCCAGCAGCCTCCTCACTGGGGGGGCTGGAAACACCATATATTTT
TRBV10-3	NA	TRBJ2-2	NA	CAIKRAEMNTGELFF	TGTGCCATCAAAAGAGCGGAGATGAACACCGGGGAGCTGTTTTTT
TRBV6-6	once	TRBJ2-1	TRBD2	CASSYSGRDDEQFF	TGTGCCAGCAGTTACTCGGGGAGGGACGATGAGCAGTTCTTC
TRBV9	NA	TRBJ1-3	NA	CASSPRGGQAGNTIYF	TGTGCCAGCAGCCCTAGGGGGGGGCAGGCTGGAAACACCATATATTTT
TRBV11-2	NA	TRBJ1-2	NA	CASSLAGRGYTF	TGTGCCAGCAGCTTAGCGGGGAGAGGCTACACCTTC
TRBV2	few	TRBJ2-3	NA	CASSEGGGADFDTQYF	TGTGCCAGCAGTGAAGGTGGGGGGGCCGACTTCGATACGCAGTATTTT
TRBV6-6	NA	TRBJ1-2	NA	CASSPSGEGYGYTF	TGTGCCAGCAGTCCCTCAGGGGAAGGGTATGGCTACACCTTC
TRBV7-2	NA	TRBJ1-2	NA	CASSLEDNGGGYTF	TGTGCCAGCAGCTTAGAGGACAACGGGGGGGGCTACACCTTC
TRBV10-2	NA	TRBJ1-5	NA	CASSEWDGGRNQPQHF	TGCGCCAGCAGTGAGTGGGACGGCGGGAGGAATCAGCCCCAGCATTTT
TRBV5-1	NA	TRBJ2-3	TRBD1	CASSLAPGQGGNTQYF	TGCGCCAGCAGCTTGGCCCCGGGACAGGGAGGGAATACGCAGTATTTT
TRBV27	NA	TRBJ2-1	NA	CASSFSGDSASYNEQFF	TGTGCCAGCAGTTTTTCCGGGGATTCGGCCTCCTACAATGAGCAGTTCTTC
TRBV5-1	NA	TRBJ1-2	NA	CASKLDTNYGYTF	TGCGCCAGCAAGTTGGACACTAACTATGGCTACACCTTC
TRBV14	NA	TRBJ1-5	TRBD1	CASSPQGANQPQHF	TGTGCCAGCAGCCCACAGGGGGCGAATCAGCCCCAGCATTTT
TRBV27	NA	TRBJ2-2	NA	CASCSFPCTGELFF	TGTGCCAGCTGTTCCTTTCCGTGCACCGGGGAGCTGTTTTTT
TRBV5-1	once	TRBJ2-3	NA	CASSLGQRSFADTQYF	TGCGCCAGCAGCTTGGGGCAGCGGTCCTTTGCGGATACGCAGTATTTT
TRBV6-6	NA	TRBJ1-4	NA	CASSSHIVSANEKLFF	TGTGCCAGCAGTTCCCATATAGTATCGGCTAATGAAAAACTGTTTTTT
TRBV6-5	NA	TRBJ1-5	TRBD1	CASSIDRGGQPQHF	TGTGCCAGCAGTATAGACAGGGGCGGGCAGCCCCAGCATTTT
TRBV6-6	NA	TRBJ1-5	NA	CASRPGVYQPQHF	TGTGCCAGCAGACCAGGGGTGTATCAGCCCCAGCATTTT
TRBV27	once	TRBJ1-1	NA	CASRPTGHRNTEAFF	TGTGCCAGCAGGCCTACGGGACACCGGAACACTGAAGCTTTCTTT
TRBV28	NA	TRBJ1-2	TRBD1	CASSLFQGALGGYTF	TGTGCCAGCAGTTTATTTCAGGGGGCGCTTGGGGGCTACACCTTC
TRBV2	NA	TRBJ1-5	NA	CASSEGQNYQPQHF	TGTGCCAGCAGTGAAGGGCAGAATTATCAGCCCCAGCATTTT
TRBV6-6	NA	TRBJ2-5	NA	CASSSAGPGQETQYF	TGTGCCAGCAGTTCTGCGGGGCCGGGACAAGAGACCCAGTACTTC
TRBV20-1	once	TRBJ2-7	NA	CSAESREEQYF	TGCAGTGCTGAATCACGAGAGGAGCAGTACTTC
TRBV4-2	NA	TRBJ2-5	TRBD2	CASSQDELAGAETQYF	TGTGCCAGCAGCCAAGATGAGCTAGCGGGGGCGGAGACCCAGTACTTC
TRBV5-1	few	TRBJ2-5	TRBD1	CASSAGTAKETQYF	TGCGCCAGCAGCGCAGGGACAGCCAAAGAGACCCAGTACTTC
TRBV7-6	NA	TRBJ1-3	NA	CASSFPSGGSSGNTIYF	TGTGCCAGCAGCTTCCCCTCGGGTGGATCCTCTGGAAACACCATATATTTT
TRBV27	NA	TRBJ2-7	TRBD1	CASIDRDRGSYEQYF	TGTGCCAGCATCGACCGGGACAGAGGCTCCTACGAGCAGTACTTC
TRBV10-3	NA	TRBJ1-3	TRBD1	CAIAPGQAITNTIYF	TGTGCCATCGCTCCTGGACAGGCGATAACGAACACCATATATTTT
TRBV27	few	TRBJ1-4	TRBD1	CASSLLGGREKLFF	TGTGCCAGCAGTTTATTAGGGGGCCGGGAAAAACTGTTTTTT
TRBV2	NA	TRBJ1-5	NA	CASSEVIPGGNQPQHF	TGTGCCAGCAGTGAAGTGATCCCCGGCGGAAATCAGCCCCAGCATTTT
TRBV4-1	NA	TRBJ1-4	NA	CASSPSQGGPNEKLFF	TGCGCCAGCAGCCCAAGCCAGGGTGGCCCTAATGAAAAACTGTTTTTT
TRBV28	NA	TRBJ1-3	NA	CASSSPRDIGWNTIYF	TGTGCCAGCAGTTCGCCCCGGGACATTGGGTGGAACACCATATATTTT
TRBV6-1	NA	TRBJ2-5	NA	CASPPGGKETQYF	TGTGCCAGCCCCCCGGGCGGGAAAGAGACCCAGTACTTC
TRBV5-1	NA	TRBJ1-1	TRBD1	CASSGGSTGEGTEAFF	TGCGCCAGCAGCGGGGGATCGACAGGGGAAGGCACTGAAGCTTTCTTT
TRBV7-2	NA	TRBJ2-3	TRBD2	CASRGTAGTTDTQYF	TGTGCCAGCAGGGGAACAGCGGGGACCACAGATACGCAGTATTTT
TRBV18	NA	TRBJ2-1	TRBD2	CASSPVSGGAQSLF	TGTGCCAGCTCACCAGTTAGCGGGGGGGCCCAATCTCTCTTC
TRBV10-2	NA	TRBJ2-2	TRBD2	CATPGLASTGELFF	TGCGCCACCCCGGGACTAGCGTCCACCGGGGAGCTGTTTTTT
TRBV6-1	few	TRBJ2-5	TRBD2	CASSPRTSGKETQYF	TGTGCCAGCAGTCCTCGGACTAGCGGTAAAGAGACCCAGTACTTC
TRBV11-3	once	TRBJ1-1	NA	CASSESGVNTEAFF	TGTGCCAGCAGCGAATCAGGGGTGAACACTGAAGCTTTCTTT
TRBV19	NA	TRBJ1-2	NA	CASSILSNYGYTF	TGTGCCAGTAGTATCCTCTCTAACTATGGCTACACCTTC
TRBV4-1	NA	TRBJ1-1	NA	CASSYLSGVAEAFF	TGCGCCAGCAGCTACCTATCGGGGGTAGCTGAAGCTTTCTTT
TRBV6-4	few	TRBJ2-3	TRBD1	CASSDSTGGSTDTQYF	TGTGCCAGCAGTGACTCGACAGGGGGAAGCACAGATACGCAGTATTTT
TRBV7-2	few	TRBJ2-3	TRBD2	CASSLVLAGNTDTQYF	TGTGCCAGCAGCTTAGTACTAGCGGGAAACACAGATACGCAGTATTTT
TRBV5-6	NA	TRBJ1-2	NA	CASSLRIRDLYGYTF	TGTGCCAGCAGCTTGCGGATCCGGGATCTCTATGGCTACACCTTC
TRBV2	NA	TRBJ1-1	NA	CASSVRDEAFF	TGTGCCAGCAGCGTTAGAGATGAAGCTTTCTTT
TRBV21-1	NA	TRBJ2-5	NA	CASSPPGECYQETQYF	TGTGCCAGCAGCCCCCCGGGGGAGTGCTACCAAGAGACCCAGTACTTC
TRBV7-3	NA	TRBJ2-2	TRBD1	CASSLNSGQEITGELFF	TGTGCCAGCAGCTTAAATAGTGGACAGGAGATCACCGGGGAGCTGTTTTTT
TRBV19	NA	TRBJ1-5	NA	CASTRGIGNQPQHF	TGTGCCAGTACTCGGGGGATCGGCAATCAGCCCCAGCATTTT
TRBV10-3	NA	TRBJ1-5	TRBD1	CAVARTGESNQPQHF	TGTGCCGTAGCGCGGACAGGGGAGTCTAATCAGCCCCAGCATTTT
TRBV25-1	NA	TRBJ1-6	NA	CASSEGREVDSPLHF	TGTGCCAGCAGCGAAGGTCGGGAGGTTGATTCACCCCTCCACTTT
TRBV9	once	TRBJ2-2	TRBD2	CASSVVVAGGPGELFF	TGTGCCAGCAGCGTAGTAGTAGCGGGGGGGCCCGGGGAGCTGTTTTTT